The 28 T cell receptor beta chains reported below all come from one sample, sequenced in a study of CD8 T cells in ankylosing spondylitis (dated 2017 in TCRdb). Libraries came from 5' RACE. TCRdb lists the instrument as Illumina HiSeq 2500. TCRdb passed the public sequencing reads through fastp at Q25 and MiXCR, retaining productive beta sequences. Each entry merges the rows of one CDR3 protein and shows their most common DNA and genes. Present in this sample are fewer than 200,000 distinct CDR3 sequences, 15% to 20% of which were seen just once. Around 4.1% of the sample is held by the ten biggest clonotypes. The sample was blood, either unsorted or a sorted T cell fraction (not recorded which). The receptors were sampled from a male donor aged 5-29 years with ankylosing spondylitis or in good health (not recorded which). Donor details come from another sample of the same person, matched by shared clones.

J is TRBJ2-5 and V is TRBV7-6, with D hard to call. The CDR3 is 15 residues long. CDR1 SGHVS and CDR2 FNYEAQ come from the germline V gene. V was trimmed by 1 base and J by 7 bases, leaving 16 bases between them. DNA for the CDR3: TGTGCCAGCAGCTTAGGAGTTGGGTCTCTGGGGACCCAGTACTTC. Translation: CASSLGVGSLGTQYF.

This clonotype was counted only a few times. The V call is TRBV7-2, the J call TRBJ2-1; D call uncertain. The germline gives CDR1 SGHTA, CDR2 FQGNSA. The CDR3 extends over 11 amino acids. Trimming shortened V by 7 bases and J by 6 bases, and 7 bases separated the two germline ends. As DNA, the CDR3 is TGTGCCAGCACGCCTGGCAATGAGCAGTTCTTC. Translating gives CASTPGNEQFF.

This clonotype was seen at least ten times. V usage is TRBV27 and J usage is TRBJ2-7; D is unresolved. CDR3 size: 14 residues. The germline CDR1 and CDR2 sequences are MNHEY and SMNVEV (reference sequence). V was shortened by 5 bases and J by 2 bases, with 13 bases between the two germline ends. CDR3 amino acids: CASSSRTRPYEQYV. The CDR3 coding sequence is TGTGCCAGCAGTAGCAGGACCAGACCCTACGAGCAGTACGTC.

Many counts were recorded for this clonotype. The chain carries TRBV5-1 and TRBJ2-4; D gene uncertain. V shed 0 bases and J shed 7 bases, with 8 bases lying between them. The CDR3 covers 13 residues. The V gene's germline CDR1 is SGHRS and CDR2 YFSETQ. The CDR3 DNA reads as TGCGCCAGCAGCTTGGATCGGGTTAACATTCAGTACTTC. It encodes CASSLDRVNIQYF.

This clonotype was recorded at least ten times. The genes are TRBV5-6 and TRBJ2-1; maybe TRBD2 (6 bases). The CDR3 has 15 residues. CDR1 is SGHDT, CDR2 YYEEEE, per germline. The ends were cut back, 1 base at V and 0 bases at J, with 8 bases in the middle. The CDR3 DNA sequence: TGTGCCAGCAGCTTGCGCGGGATCTCCTACAATGAGCAGTTCTTC. Its translation: CASSLRGISYNEQFF.

The chain links TRBV23-1 to TRBJ2-1; no firm D call. Being an ORF, TRBV23-1 has a function that is uncertain. The CDR3 spans 16 residues. With 0 bases removed from V and 0 bases from J, the gap between germline ends came to 9 bases. CDR3 residues: CASSQSRPHSYNEQFF. CDR3 coding DNA: TGCGCCAGCAGTCAATCTAGGCCCCACTCCTACAATGAGCAGTTCTTC.

The chain combines TRBV6-5 with TRBJ2-7; the match to TRBD2 covers 9 bases. After removal of 5 bases from V and 2 bases from J, the junction contained 7 bases not matched to a gene. The CDR3 has 15 residues. Germline loops: CDR1 MNHEY, CDR2 SVGAGI. For the CDR3, the DNA is TGTGCCAGCAGTAAACAGACTAGCGGTACCTACGAGCAGTACTTC. Translated: CASSKQTSGTYEQYF.

This clonotype was seen repeatedly, ten times or more. The chain links TRBV7-9 to TRBJ2-1; weak D call: TRBD2 (6 bases). The CDR3 consists of 13 residues. Germline CDR1 reads SEHNR; CDR2 reads FQNEAQ (reference sequence). V shed 9 bases and J shed 6 bases, with 15 bases lying between them. DNA of the CDR3: TGTGCCAGTTACGGGACTCCGCGCAATGAGCAGTTCTTC. This translates into CASYGTPRNEQFF.

This clonotype was detected ten times or more. The chain recombines TRBV12-3 or TRBV12-4 with TRBJ2-1; TRBD2 matches at 9 bases. V trimming: 7 bases; J trimming: 10 bases; junction bases outside the gene matches: 5. The CDR3 length is 12 residues. The chain's CDR3 is CASKTLAGEQFF. In DNA, the CDR3 is TGTGCCAGCAAGACGCTAGCGGGAGAGCAGTTCTTC.

Ten or more counts support this clonotype. The CDR3 loop reads CSARGGEQGSLYEQYF. The CDR3 DNA follows: TGCAGTGCTAGAGGAGGCGAGCAGGGCAGCCTTTACGAGCAGTACTTC. V and J are TRBV20-1 and TRBJ2-7; perhaps TRBD1 as D (5 bases). Per the germline V gene, CDR1 is DFQATT and CDR2 is SNEGSKA (reference sequence). This CDR3 comprises 16 residues. V shed 1 base and J shed 4 bases, with 20 bases lying between them.

This clonotype was seen many times. The chain combines TRBV7-2 with TRBJ2-3; D tentatively reads TRBD1 or TRBD2 (5 bases each). Deletions cut 1 base from V and 8 bases from J, with 19 bases between. Per germline, CDR1 SGHTA and CDR2 FQGNSA. This CDR3 spans 16 amino acids. The DNA for the CDR3 is TGTGCCAGCAGCTTAGAGGGGTCCGTGGGAGCAAGTACGCAGTATTTT. Translating it yields CASSLEGSVGASTQYF.

This clonotype appeared many times. This rearrangement joins TRBV19 to TRBJ1-5, with 7 nucleotides matching TRBD1. Germline CDR1 reads LNHDA; CDR2 reads SQIVND (reference sequence). This CDR3 has 15 residues. V lost 4 bases and J lost 1; bases outside the gene matches: 4. Here the CDR3 DNA reads TGTGCCAGTAGTACACTCAGGGGGAGCAATCAGCCCCAGCATTTT. As protein: CASSTLRGSNQPQHF.

The gene calls are TRBV30 and TRBJ2-3; D remains ambiguous. V was cut by 3 bases and J by 3 bases, with 13 bases left in between. The CDR3 covers 14 residues. Germline CDR1 reads GTSNPN; CDR2 reads SVGIG (reference sequence). CDR3 DNA: TGTGCCTGGAGCGGAGAGGTTGGAACAGATACGCAGTATTTT. Its translation: CAWSGEVGTDTQYF. The full variable domain, completed using reference TRBV30 and TRBJ2-3, is SQTIHQWPATLVQPVGSPLSLECTVEGTSNPNLYWYRQAAGRGLQLLFYSVGIGQISSEVPQNLSASRPQDRQFILSSKKLLLSDSGFYLCAWSGEVGTDTQYFGPGTRLTVL.

The table lists this clonotype with many counts. V is TRBV7-9 and J is TRBJ2-6; the D gene is possibly TRBD1 (7 bases). The CDR3 consists of 23 residues. Germline V gene data show CDR1 as SEHNR and CDR2 as FQNEAQ (reference sequence). Trimming removed 1 base at V and 0 bases at J, with 28 bases between. DNA for the CDR3: TGTGCCAGCAGCTTAGTATCAGCCACCGGAGGGACAGTTCTTAGCTCTGGGGCCAACGTCCTGACTTTC. Encoded protein: CASSLVSATGGTVLSSGANVLTF.

This clonotype has at least ten counts. The chain uses TRBV7-8 and TRBJ2-7; the match to TRBD2 covers 9 bases. This CDR3 is 14 amino acids long. V trimming: 5 bases; J trimming: 6 bases; junction bases outside the gene matches: 8. The germline gives CDR1 SGHVS, CDR2 FQNEAQ. The CDR3 sequence: CASSSSGRSIEQYV. CDR3 nucleotides: TGTGCCAGCAGCAGCAGCGGGAGGAGTATCGAGCAGTACGTC.

The chain has TRBV6-1 and TRBJ2-1, with 9 bases fitting TRBD1. Germline V gene sequence: CDR1 MNHNS, CDR2 SASEGT. V shed 8 bases, J shed 7 bases, and the junction held 6 bases outside the gene matches. CDR3 length: 13 residues. CDR3 loop: CASWDRVVNEQFF. In nucleotides, the CDR3 is TGTGCCAGCTGGGACAGGGTAGTAAATGAGCAGTTCTTC.

The sample holds many counts of this clonotype. V and J are TRBV25-1 and TRBJ2-1; TRBD2 aligns across 7 bases. V lost 11 bases and J lost 7; bases outside the gene matches: 8. The CDR3 runs 12 residues. Per germline, CDR1 MGHDK and CDR2 SYGVNS. CDR3 nucleotide sequence: TGTGCCTACAGGACTAGTAGAAATGAGCAGTTCTTC. This gives the protein CAYRTSRNEQFF. The full variable domain, with the rest looked up from reference TRBV25-1 and TRBJ2-1, is EADIYQTPRYLVIGTGKKITLECSQTMGHDKMYWYQQDPGMELHLIHYSYGVNSTEKGDLSSESTVSRIRTEHFPLTLESARPSHTSQYLCAYRTSRNEQFFGPGTRLTVL.

This clonotype has just a few counts. The gene calls are TRBV2 and TRBJ1-5; possibly TRBD1 for D (5 bases). Between the trimmed V and J ends, which lost 8 bases and 7 bases, there was a span of 18 bases. The CDR3 contains 14 residues. Germline V gene sequence: CDR1 SNHLY, CDR2 FYNNEI. CDR3 sequence reads: CASVVGQGGQPQHF. The DNA for the CDR3 is TGTGCCAGCGTTGTTGGTCAGGGAGGGCAGCCCCAGCATTTT. Looking up the rest from reference TRBV2 and TRBJ1-5 gives the full variable domain: EPEVTQTPSHQVTQMGQEVILRCVPISNHLYFYWYRQILGQKVEFLVSFYNNEISEKSEIFDDQFSVERPDGSNFTLKIRSTKLEDSAMYFCASVVGQGGQPQHFGDGTRLSIL.

This clonotype was seen at least ten times. The chain uses TRBV7-6 and TRBJ2-7, with D maybe TRBD2 (6 bases). The CDR3 consists of 14 residues. V was pared by 4 bases and J by 2 bases, with 12 bases between. CDR1 and CDR2 from the germline V gene are SGHVS and FNYEAQ. As DNA, the CDR3 is TGTGCCAGCAGCTACCGGGACTCAGCCTACGAGCAGTACTTC. Translated: CASSYRDSAYEQYF.

This clonotype was detected ten times or more. V gene TRBV12-3 or TRBV12-4 combines with J gene TRBJ1-6; D gene ambiguous. V was trimmed by 5 bases and J by 8 bases, leaving 4 bases between them. This CDR3 has 11 residues. The CDR3 spells CASSSYSPLHF. CDR3 DNA sequence: TGTGCCAGCAGTAGCTATTCACCCCTCCACTTT.

This clonotype was seen a single time. The chain couples TRBV20-1 to TRBJ2-1; no reliable D call. CDR1 and CDR2 (germline): DFQATT, SNEGSKA (reference sequence). V was shortened by 1 base and J by 0 bases, with 16 bases between the two germline ends. CDR3 length: 17 residues. The DNA of the CDR3 is TGCAGTGCTAGAGTACCACTTAGAAAAAGCTCCTACAATGAGCAGTTCTTC. It codes for CSARVPLRKSSYNEQFF.

In its sample, this clonotype was seen many times. CDR3 coding DNA: TGCAGCGTTGAGGTTGCGGGCCCCTACGAGCAGTACTTC. It codes for CSVEVAGPYEQYF. The chain has TRBV29-1 and TRBJ2-7, with D possibly matching TRBD2 (5 bases). Trimming removed 3 bases from V and 2 bases from J, with 11 bases in between. The CDR3 has 13 residues. Germline V gene data show CDR1 as SQVTM and CDR2 as ANQGSEA.

This clonotype was detected ten times or more. The chain links TRBV7-3 to TRBJ1-6, with TRBD1 identical over 9 bases. V was clipped by 5 bases and J by 11 bases; unmatched bases: 7. CDR3 length: 14 amino acids. The germline CDR1 and CDR2 sequences are SGHTA and FQGTGA. CDR3 nucleotides: TGTGCCAGCAGCGCCTCCGGGACAGGGACACCCCTCCACTTT. Encoded protein: CASSASGTGTPLHF.

The J gene is TRBJ1-1, the V gene TRBV6-2 or TRBV6-3, with 8 bases identical to TRBD1. V shed 0 bases, J shed 3 bases, and the junction held 6 bases outside the gene matches. Germline V lookup: CDR1 MNHEY, CDR2 SVGEGT. The CDR3 consists of 16 residues. The CDR3 sequence: CASSYSKPGGHTEAFF. CDR3 DNA sequence: TGTGCCAGCAGTTACTCGAAACCAGGGGGCCACACTGAAGCTTTCTTT.

This clonotype has at least ten counts. The chain couples TRBV12-3 or TRBV12-4 to TRBJ2-1; 10 bases are a match to TRBD1. The V segment lost 6 bases and the J segment 2 bases; nucleotides outside the gene matches: 7. This CDR3 has 16 residues. The DNA of the CDR3 is TGTGCCAGCAGCAGGGCCGGGACAGGGGCCTACAATGAGCAGTTCTTC. Its translation is CASSRAGTGAYNEQFF.

This clonotype was detected many times. The chain has TRBV12-3 or TRBV12-4 and TRBJ2-2; 12 bases match TRBD1. This CDR3 contains 15 residues. The junction had 5 bases not matched to a gene; V was cut back by 4 bases and J by 8 bases. As DNA, the CDR3 is TGTGCCAGCAGTTCCGGGACAGGGGGCCAGGGGGAGCTGTTTTTT. Translated: CASSSGTGGQGELFF.

The V call is TRBV20-1, the J call TRBJ2-1; D unresolved. V was cut by 7 bases and J by 0 bases, with 16 bases left in between. The CDR3 is made up of 15 amino acids. Germline V gives CDR1 DFQATT, CDR2 SNEGSKA (reference sequence). The CDR3 sequence is CSGLSRLSSYNEQFF. DNA of the CDR3: TGCAGTGGACTCTCGCGCCTGAGCTCCTACAATGAGCAGTTCTTC.

In this sample, this clonotype turned up many times. The V gene is TRBV11-2, the J gene TRBJ2-5; a possible D gene is TRBD2 (5 bases). V was cut by 6 bases and J by 0 bases, with 14 bases left in between. This CDR3 comprises 15 residues. Germline loops: CDR1 SGHAT, CDR2 FQNNGV. The CDR3 loop reads CASRFTPGNQETQYF. The CDR3, as DNA: TGTGCCAGCAGGTTCACCCCGGGAAACCAAGAGACCCAGTACTTC.